The 16 T cell receptor beta chains reported below all come from one sample, sequenced in a study of T cells in Graves' hyperthyroidism and ophthalmopathy. There were TCR beta CDR3 regions amplified from RNA transcripts. The HTBI primer set drove a first-round RT-PCR of the TCR CDR3. MiXCR was run by TCRdb on the multiplex PCR reads, yielding one entry per CDR3 protein. This sample has hundreds of thousands of distinct CDR3 sequences, with just under 20% found just once. Sequencing was performed on blood. The receptors stem from a middle-aged man with Graves' ophthalmopathy.

As regards this clonotype: An end of the junction differs from the germline gene, which may be a read error. The chain is built from TRBV5-5 and TRBJ2-3, with TRBD1 matching 9 bases. Germline CDR1 SGHKS, CDR2 YYEKEE (reference sequence). The CDR3 has 16 residues. The CDR3 here is CASNLRRDRATDTQYF. CDR3 coding DNA: TGTGCCAGCAACTTGCGTCGGGACAGGGCCACAGATACGCAGTATTTT.

This chain links TRBV5-4 with TRBJ2-3; D gene uncertain. The CDR3 runs to 13 residues. The V end was cut by 0 bases, the J end by 6 bases, with 8 bases between. Germline CDR1 is SGHNT and CDR2 is YYREEE (reference sequence). The CDR3 nucleotides are TGTGCCAGCAGCTTGGCAGTTCGGGATACGCAGTATTTT. It encodes CASSLAVRDTQYF.

Ten or more counts support this clonotype. The chain uses TRBV2 and TRBJ2-1, with TRBD2 matching over 8 bases. V shed 6 bases and J 7 bases; nucleotides not matched to a gene: 11. CDR3 size: 15 residues. Germline V lookup: CDR1 SNHLY, CDR2 FYNNEI. The CDR3 coding sequence is TGTGCCAGCAGCAGTCCGGGACTAGTGGGGAATGAGCAGTTCTTC. Protein: CASSSPGLVGNEQFF.

CDR3 nucleotides: TGCAGCGTTGACCCCTGGGGGAGTCAAGAGACCCAGTACTTC. This encodes CSVDPWGSQETQYF. The chain combines TRBV29-1 with TRBJ2-5; D tentatively reads TRBD1 or TRBD2 (5 bases each). CDR1 is SQVTM, CDR2 ANQGSEA, per germline. Trimming cost V 3 bases and J 2 bases, with 13 bases left between them. The CDR3 has 14 amino acids.

Details on this clonotype: One junction end does not reproduce the germline sequence, and a read error may be involved. The chain combines TRBV5-1 with TRBJ1-4; the match to TRBD1 covers 9 bases. The CDR3 has 15 residues. The germline V gene encodes CDR1 SGHRS and CDR2 YFSETQ. The CDR3 region has the DNA TGTGCCAGCAGCCAAGGGGACAGGGACAATGAAAAACTGTTTTTT. Protein product: CASSQGDRDNEKLFF.

On this clonotype: One end of the junction varies from germline; a read error may be responsible. The V and J genes are TRBV10-3 and TRBJ1-6, with D possibly TRBD1 on 5 matching bases. Germline assignment: CDR1 ENHRY and CDR2 SYGVKD. The CDR3 runs 13 residues. In DNA, the CDR3 is TGTGCCGTCCGCGGGGGGTTGGGATCACCCCCCCACTTT. It codes for CAVRGGLGSPPHF.

V is TRBV5-4 and J is TRBJ2-3, with D perhaps TRBD1 (5 bases). V lost 10 bases and J 6 bases, leaving 18 bases between the germline ends. The CDR3 is 13 residues long. Germline V gene data show CDR1 as SGHNT and CDR2 as YYREEE (reference sequence). CDR3 loop: CAAGRARADTQYF. In DNA form, the CDR3 reads TGTGCCGCCGGCAGGGCAAGGGCGGATACGCAGTATTTT.

This clonotype was observed many times. This chain links TRBV7-9 with TRBJ2-5; TRBD2 aligns across 11 bases. There are 15 residues in the CDR3. The junction had 7 bases not matched to a gene; V was cut back by 5 bases and J by 5 bases. In germline, CDR1 is SEHNR, CDR2 FQNEAQ (reference sequence). The CDR3 region is CASSISGGARETQYF. The CDR3 DNA follows: TGTGCCAGCAGCATTAGCGGGGGGGCCCGTGAGACCCAGTACTTC. The full variable domain, with the rest looked up from reference TRBV7-9 and TRBJ2-5, is DTGVSQNPRHKITKRGQNVTFRCDPISEHNRLYWYRQTLGQGPEFLTYFQNEAQLEKSRLLSDRFSAERPKGSFSTLEIQRTEQGDSAMYLCASSISGGARETQYFGPGTRLLVL.

In its sample, this clonotype was seen many times. The rearrangement uses TRBV4-2 and TRBJ2-1, with 7 bases lining up with TRBD2. With V trimmed by 1 base and J by 0 bases, 3 bases remained unmatched. The germline V gene encodes CDR1 LGHNA and CDR2 YNFKEQ. CDR3 length: 16 residues. The DNA of the CDR3 is TGTGCCAGCAGCCAAGTGGGGGGGAGCTCCTACAATGAGCAGTTCTTC. This encodes CASSQVGGSSYNEQFF.

The J gene is TRBJ2-7, the V gene TRBV6-1; 7 bases line up with TRBD2. Losses at the gene ends were 6 bases for V and 2 bases for J; bases not matched to a gene: 13. CDR3 size: 16 residues. The germline gives CDR1 MNHNS, CDR2 SASEGT. CDR3 sequence reads: CASSPSPGGPPYEQYF. Here the CDR3 DNA reads TGTGCCAGCAGCCCAAGTCCGGGGGGTCCCCCCTACGAGCAGTACTTC.

The V and J genes are TRBV6-2 or TRBV6-3 and TRBJ2-1, with 9 bases identical to TRBD2. This CDR3 spans 16 amino acids. The V gene end was trimmed by 7 bases and the J gene end by 12 bases; junction bases not matched to a gene: 19. From germline, CDR1 is MNHEY and CDR2 SVGEGT. DNA of the CDR3: TGTGCCAGCACTCCTGAAACTAGCGGGCTCCGGATTCGGCAGTTCTTC. This sequence encodes CASTPETSGLRIRQFF.

This clonotype was seen ten or more times. J is TRBJ2-5 and V is TRBV7-3; 9 bases map to TRBD1. Germline lookup yields CDR1 SGHTA and CDR2 FQGTGA. J gave up 4 bases and V 2 bases, and 8 bases lay outside the gene matches. The CDR3 loop spans 16 amino acids. This chain's CDR3 is CASSLSEQGAGETQYF. CDR3 bases: TGTGCCAGCAGCTTATCCGAACAGGGGGCCGGAGAGACCCAGTACTTC.

This clonotype was counted at least ten times. The rearrangement links TRBV13 to TRBJ1-1; D unclear. CDR3 length equals 13 residues. Looked up from germline, CDR1 is PRHDT and CDR2 is FYEKMQ (reference sequence). The V end was cut by 5 bases, the J end by 1 base, with 8 bases between. The CDR3 loop is CASSATANTEAFF. CDR3 sequence (DNA): TGTGCCAGCAGCGCGACCGCGAACACTGAAGCTTTCTTT.

There are many counts of this clonotype. The chain is built from TRBV18 and TRBJ1-2; D remains ambiguous. The germline gives CDR1 KGHSH, CDR2 LQKENI. Trimming pared 6 bases from V and 3 bases from J, leaving 17 bases between. The CDR3 has 15 residues. The CDR3 DNA follows: TGTGCCAGCTCCCAGAGTTGGACCGCTGACTATGGCTACACCTTC. This translates into CASSQSWTADYGYTF.

This clonotype was seen many times. The rearrangement joins TRBV28 to TRBJ2-7, with D hard to call. Germline CDR1 MDHEN, CDR2 SYDVKM. The CDR3 spans 14 residues. Trimming left V 8 bases short and J 2 bases short, with 16 bases between. The CDR3 DNA reads as TGTGCCAGCTCCGAAAACTGGCTAGCCTACGAGCAGTACTTC. It translates to CASSENWLAYEQYF.

The V call is TRBV5-1, the J call TRBJ2-2; no definite D call. Deletions cut 4 bases from V and 5 bases from J, with 15 bases between. Looked up from germline, CDR1 is SGHRS and CDR2 is YFSETQ. CDR3 size: 15 residues. CDR3 sequence: CASSVMAGSTGELFF. The CDR3 DNA reads TGCGCCAGCAGCGTCATGGCAGGATCGACCGGGGAGCTGTTTTTT.